The sequence of this T cell receptor (beta chain) was determined in a study of shared clonotypes between healthy human individuals. Broader study findings: Investigators expected sequencing depth to affect clonotype sharing among donors.

To note about this clone: Its antigen is not known.

The protocol was immunoSEQ multiplex PCR, while the TCRdb copy is restricted to in-frame clones and leaves out a portion. Of some 2,000,000 clones listed, more than 90% were seen once; the top ten hold 0.13%. This CDR3 region has 14 residues. The V end lost 8 bases, the J end lost 0 bases, and 14 bases lay between the germline ends. CDR1 is MNHNS, CDR2 SASEGT, per germline. The specimen sequenced was naive CD4+ T cells sorted from blood. This sample's subset: CD45RA+ positively selected. The clonotype originates from a man younger than 30 in good health. The chain combines TRBV6-1 with TRBJ2-7; D possibly corresponds to TRBD1 (5 bases). The CDR3 sequence: CASGKGPSSYEQYF. In nucleotides, the CDR3 is TGTGCCAGCGGGAAGGGGCCTAGCTCCTACGAGCAGTACTTC.